This T cell receptor beta chain derives from a study of blood T cell repertoires in COVID-19. Study at large: In each case, the material was cDNA or gDNA derived from T cells, B-cell-depleted T cells, or PBMCs.

Trimming pared 3 bases from V and 1 base from J, leaving 7 bases between. Looked up from germline, CDR1 is KGHDR and CDR2 is SFDVKD. This CDR3 has 14 amino acids. Libraries were prepared by immunoSEQ multiplex PCR; TCRdb keeps only in-frame clonotypes and omits some of them. This table has about 160,000 clones, 80% to 90% appearing once. The TCR sequence derives from a woman at least 80 years old with acute or convalescent COVID-19. The chain has TRBV24-1 and TRBJ2-3; D remains ambiguous. Material: peripheral blood. CDR3 sequence (DNA): TGTGCCACCAGTGATCCCCAGGGCACAGATACGCAGTATTTT. Protein sequence: CATSDPQGTDTQYF.